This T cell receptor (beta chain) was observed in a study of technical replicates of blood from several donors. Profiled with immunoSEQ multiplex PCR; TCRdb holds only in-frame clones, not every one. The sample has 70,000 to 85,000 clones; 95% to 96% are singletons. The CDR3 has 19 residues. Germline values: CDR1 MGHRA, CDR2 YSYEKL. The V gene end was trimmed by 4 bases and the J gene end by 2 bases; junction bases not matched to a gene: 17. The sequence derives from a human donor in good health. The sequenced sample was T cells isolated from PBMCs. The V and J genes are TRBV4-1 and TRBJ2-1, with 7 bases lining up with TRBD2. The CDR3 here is CASSLYSLPFGGTYNEQFF. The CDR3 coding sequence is TGCGCCAGCAGCCTATACTCACTCCCATTCGGGGGGACCTACAATGAGCAGTTCTTC.